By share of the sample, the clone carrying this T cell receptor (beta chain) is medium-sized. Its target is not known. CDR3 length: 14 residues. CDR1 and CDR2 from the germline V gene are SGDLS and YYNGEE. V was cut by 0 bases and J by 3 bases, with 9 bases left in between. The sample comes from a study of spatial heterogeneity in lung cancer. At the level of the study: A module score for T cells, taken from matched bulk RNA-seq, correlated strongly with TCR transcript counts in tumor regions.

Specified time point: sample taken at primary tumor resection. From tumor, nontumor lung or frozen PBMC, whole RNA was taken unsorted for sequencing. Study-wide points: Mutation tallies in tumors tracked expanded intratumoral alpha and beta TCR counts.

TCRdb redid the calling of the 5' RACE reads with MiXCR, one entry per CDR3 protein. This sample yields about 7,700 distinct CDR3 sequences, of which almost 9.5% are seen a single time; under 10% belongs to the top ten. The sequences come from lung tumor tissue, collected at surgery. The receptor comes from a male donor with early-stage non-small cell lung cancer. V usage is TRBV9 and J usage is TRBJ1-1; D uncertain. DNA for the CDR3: TGTGCCAGCAGCGTAGCCGATGGTGACACTGAAGCTTTCTTT. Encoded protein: CASSVADGDTEAFF.